These T cell receptor beta chains were read from a single sample in a study of cytomegalovirus exposure and HLA in healthy donors. Sequenced by immunoSEQ multiplex PCR; TCRdb stores in-frame clones only, minus some. Of about 89,000 clones listed, 70% to 85% were seen once; the top ten hold approximately 3%. The sample comprised PBMCs. These receptors were taken from a man under 40 in good health and CMV-seronegative. Each CDR3 is given with its conserved first and last residue. Each record gives: clone size, D gene, J gene, V gene, CDR3 DNA, CDR3 protein. The D gene is left open where the match is weak. For some rows the clone size is stated as once, few or many, or as a class when expanded; others skip it.

>.|.|TRBJ2-5|TRBV19
TGTGCCAGTAGAAGAGGGATGCAAGAGACCCAGTACTTC
CASRRGMQETQYF
>.|.|TRBJ1-4|TRBV9
TGTGCCAGCAGCGCGACAGTGGTAGAGAAAAAACTGTTTTTT
CASSATVVEKKLFF
>.|TRBD1|TRBJ1-1|TRBV28
TGTGCCAGCAGAAACCAGGGGGTCACTGAAGCTTTCTTT
CASRNQGVTEAFF
>.|TRBD1|TRBJ2-2|TRBV5-1
TGCGCCAGCAGCTTATTACAGGGGTATCGGAACGGGGAGCTGTTTTTT
CASSLLQGYRNGELFF
>.|TRBD2|TRBJ2-7|TRBV2
TGTGCCAGCGGGGGGGACCCGACTCGGGAGCAGTACTTC
CASGGDPTREQYF
>.|.|TRBJ1-1|TRBV30
TGTGCCTGGAGCGGGAGGGCCGGAGGGAACACTGAAGCTTTCTTT
CAWSGRAGGNTEAFF
>.|.|TRBJ2-6|TRBV7-2
TGTGCCAGCAGCTTAAGCCGAGATGGGGCCAACGTCCTGACTTTC
CASSLSRDGANVLTF
>.|TRBD1|TRBJ1-5|TRBV12-5
TGTGCTAGTGGTTTGGCGGGGACAGGGGGTTGGCCCCAGCATTTT
CASGLAGTGGWPQHF
>once|.|TRBJ1-5|TRBV19
TGTGCCAGTAGTAATAGAGGGTCAACCTTAGAGCCCCAGCATTTT
CASSNRGSTLEPQHF
>.|.|TRBJ2-5|TRBV6-1
TGTGCCAGCAGGACTGGAGCAGCCTTGGGAGAGACCCAGTACTTC
CASRTGAALGETQYF
>.|.|TRBJ1-3|TRBV15
TGTGCCACCAGCAGAGCAGGATTCCAGTCTGGAAACACCATATATTTT
CATSRAGFQSGNTIYF
>.|TRBD1|TRBJ2-1|TRBV15
TGTGCCACCAGCAGAGACGCCGGACAGGGGGTCAATGAGCAGTTCTTC
CATSRDAGQGVNEQFF
>.|.|TRBJ1-1|TRBV10-2
TGCGCCAGCAGTGTTCTGGGGGCGCTTAATGAAGCTTTCTTT
CASSVLGALNEAFF
>.|TRBD1|TRBJ2-3|TRBV2
TGTGCCAGCAGTTTACAGGGGGCGAACACAGATACGCAGTATTTT
CASSLQGANTDTQYF
>.|TRBD1|TRBJ2-5|TRBV18
TGTGCCAGCTCACCACCGGGACAGGGAGGAGAGACCCAGTACTTC
CASSPPGQGGETQYF
>.|.|TRBJ1-1|TRBV10-3
TGTGCCATCAGTGAGCCCCTGGCAGGGAACACTGAAGCTTTCTTT
CAISEPLAGNTEAFF
>.|.|TRBJ1-2|TRBV7-2
TGTGCCAGCAGCTTAATTTGGCGGGCCTATGGCTACACCTTC
CASSLIWRAYGYTF
>.|TRBD1|TRBJ2-7|TRBV5-6
TGTGCCAGCAGCTTTTGGACAGGGTACGCCTACGAGCAGTACTTC
CASSFWTGYAYEQYF
>once|TRBD1|TRBJ2-7|TRBV7-2
TGTGCCAGCAGCTTAGTGGGACAGGGAGGCTACGAGCAGTACTTC
CASSLVGQGGYEQYF
>.|.|TRBJ2-1|TRBV5-1
TGCGCCAGCAGCTTGGAACAATACAATGAGCAGTTCTTC
CASSLEQYNEQFF
>.|TRBD1|TRBJ1-5|TRBV15
TGTGCCACCAGCAGAGGTCGAACGGACAGGGGAAGTCAGCCCCAGCATTTT
CATSRGRTDRGSQPQHF
>few|.|TRBJ1-4|TRBV6-6
TGTGCCAGCAGTTACCGGGGGGGCGGAACTAATGAAAAACTGTTTTTT
CASSYRGGGTNEKLFF
>.|TRBD1|TRBJ1-5|TRBV7-8
TGTGCCAGCAGCCGTGGGACAGTACAGCTCGGCAATCAGCCCCAGCATTTT
CASSRGTVQLGNQPQHF
>.|.|TRBJ1-1|TRBV7-8
TGTGCCAGCACCTTCCGAGGGAACACTGAAGCTTTCTTT
CASTFRGNTEAFF
>.|TRBD1|TRBJ2-1|TRBV6-5
TGTGCCAGCAGTAGACAGGGGGGTGAGCAGTTCTTC
CASSRQGGEQFF
>.|TRBD2|TRBJ2-5|TRBV7-8
TGTGCCAGCAGCTTCACTTCGGGAGGATTCAAAAGCCCTGGGGAGACCCAGTACTTC
CASSFTSGGFKSPGETQYF
>.|.|TRBJ2-5|TRBV29-1
TGCAGCGTTGGACTCCTGGAGACCCAGTACTTC
CSVGLLETQYF